A selection of T cell receptor beta chains follows, all from one sample in a study of blood T cells in healthy people across ages. A single record per CDR3 protein comes from TCRdb applying MiXCR to the 5' RACE reads. The data show over 500,000 distinct CDR3 sequences, around a quarter seen once. In addition, the sample was reused for a study of T cells of mothers and their children.

The sequenced material came from blood. Receptors were obtained from a boy aged 2 to 9 in good health. The CDR3 runs from the conserved cysteine through the conserved F or W. D genes are given only for firm matches. Only some rows state a clone size, as once, few, many or a class for expanded clones.

j_call | clone_size | v_call | d_call | cdr3_aa | cdr3_nt
TRBJ2-5 | few | TRBV12-3/TRBV12-4 | TRBD2 | CASKEGPGGYQETQYF | TGTGCCAGCAAGGAAGGCCCGGGGGGGTACCAAGAGACCCAGTACTTC
TRBJ2-4 | - | TRBV5-1 | - | CASSLESRGNIQYF | TGCGCCAGCAGCTTGGAAAGCAGGGGAAACATTCAGTACTTC
TRBJ2-3 | few | TRBV19 | TRBD2 | CASSTTLSGRGPDTQYF | TGTGCCAGTAGTACCACTCTAAGCGGGAGGGGTCCAGATACGCAGTATTTT
TRBJ1-2 | once | TRBV29-1 | - | CSVEAHTGLGYVYTF | TGCAGCGTTGAAGCCCATACAGGGTTGGGCTATGTCTACACCTTC
TRBJ2-7 | - | TRBV7-9 | - | CASSLGGRAGTYEQYF | TGTGCCAGCAGCTTAGGGGGACGGGCCGGTACCTACGAGCAGTACTTC
TRBJ2-7 | few | TRBV10-3 | TRBD1 | CAIRPRQGRSYEQYF | TGTGCCATCAGACCCCGACAGGGAAGGTCCTACGAGCAGTACTTC
TRBJ2-2 | few | TRBV2 | - | CASSEYGGADTGELFF | TGTGCCAGCAGTGAATATGGGGGGGCGGACACCGGGGAGCTGTTTTTT
TRBJ2-7 | - | TRBV9 | - | CASGPGITGALYEQYF | TGTGCCAGCGGCCCTGGTATTACAGGTGCCCTCTACGAGCAGTACTTC
TRBJ1-5 | - | TRBV4-3 | TRBD1 | CASSQDWEQGNQPQHF | TGCGCCAGCAGCCAAGATTGGGAACAGGGGAATCAGCCCCAGCATTTT
TRBJ2-7 | few | TRBV5-5 | - | CASSDPQRASSYEQYF | TGTGCCAGCAGTGATCCCCAGCGGGCTAGCTCCTACGAGCAGTACTTC
TRBJ1-3 | few | TRBV15 | - | CATSRDFGTPSGNTIYF | TGTGCCACCAGCAGAGATTTTGGGACACCCTCTGGAAACACCATATATTTT
TRBJ2-1 | - | TRBV7-9 | - | CASSPLWESSNEQFF | TGTGCCAGCAGCCCTCTTTGGGAGTCCTCCAATGAGCAGTTCTTC
TRBJ1-1 | - | TRBV5-1 | - | CASSLDVNIEAFF | TGCGCCAGCAGCTTGGATGTGAACATTGAAGCTTTCTTT
TRBJ2-2 | few | TRBV2 | TRBD2 | CASSDDFGLAGIGELFF | TGTGCCAGCAGTGACGATTTCGGGCTAGCGGGCATCGGGGAGCTGTTTTTT
TRBJ1-4 | few | TRBV6-6 | - | CASSYRGGTNEKLFF | TGTGCCAGCAGTTACCGCGGGGGCACTAATGAAAAACTGTTTTTT
TRBJ1-1 | - | TRBV25-1 | - | CASSGIGDTEAFF | TGTGCCAGCAGTGGAATTGGGGACACTGAAGCTTTCTTT
TRBJ2-7 | - | TRBV20-1 | TRBD1 | CSARVGQDEQYF | TGCAGTGCTAGAGTCGGACAGGACGAGCAGTACTTC
TRBJ2-3 | few | TRBV20-1 | TRBD2 | CSARNPLAGGDTQYF | TGCAGTGCTAGAAATCCACTAGCGGGAGGAGATACGCAGTATTTT
TRBJ2-5 | - | TRBV20-1 | - | CSAAGGLQETQYF | TGCAGTGCTGCCGGGGGGCTTCAAGAGACCCAGTACTTC
TRBJ2-1 | many | TRBV25-1 | - | CASKSQAGYNEQFF | TGTGCCAGCAAAAGTCAGGCAGGGTACAATGAGCAGTTCTTC
TRBJ2-1 | - | TRBV12-3/TRBV12-4 | TRBD1 | CANSLTTGAVDEQFF | TGTGCCAACAGTTTAACGACAGGGGCTGTGGATGAGCAGTTCTTC
TRBJ2-3 | - | TRBV2 | TRBD2 | CASMRLAGTSDTQYF | TGTGCCAGCATGCGACTAGCGGGGACCTCAGATACGCAGTATTTT
TRBJ2-5 | - | TRBV29-1 | - | CSGIEPRQETQYF | TGCAGCGGGATAGAGCCTCGGCAAGAGACCCAGTACTTC
TRBJ2-4 | - | TRBV7-9 | TRBD1 | CASSLDRDSTLILSKNIQYF | TGTGCCAGCAGCTTAGACAGGGACAGCACTCTTATACTCTCCAAAAACATTCAGTACTTC
TRBJ2-7 | few | TRBV21-1 | - | CASSTYRARYEQYF | TGTGCCAGCAGCACTTACAGGGCACGCTACGAGCAGTACTTC
TRBJ1-2 | few | TRBV3-1 | - | CASSQEGDVYGYTF | TGTGCCAGCAGCCAAGAAGGGGACGTCTATGGCTACACCTTC
TRBJ2-5 | few | TRBV19 | - | CASSMPPETQYF | TGTGCCAGTAGTATGCCTCCGGAGACCCAGTACTTC
TRBJ2-5 | - | TRBV5-1 | - | CASSRTPETQYF | TGCGCCAGCAGCAGAACCCCGGAGACCCAGTACTTC